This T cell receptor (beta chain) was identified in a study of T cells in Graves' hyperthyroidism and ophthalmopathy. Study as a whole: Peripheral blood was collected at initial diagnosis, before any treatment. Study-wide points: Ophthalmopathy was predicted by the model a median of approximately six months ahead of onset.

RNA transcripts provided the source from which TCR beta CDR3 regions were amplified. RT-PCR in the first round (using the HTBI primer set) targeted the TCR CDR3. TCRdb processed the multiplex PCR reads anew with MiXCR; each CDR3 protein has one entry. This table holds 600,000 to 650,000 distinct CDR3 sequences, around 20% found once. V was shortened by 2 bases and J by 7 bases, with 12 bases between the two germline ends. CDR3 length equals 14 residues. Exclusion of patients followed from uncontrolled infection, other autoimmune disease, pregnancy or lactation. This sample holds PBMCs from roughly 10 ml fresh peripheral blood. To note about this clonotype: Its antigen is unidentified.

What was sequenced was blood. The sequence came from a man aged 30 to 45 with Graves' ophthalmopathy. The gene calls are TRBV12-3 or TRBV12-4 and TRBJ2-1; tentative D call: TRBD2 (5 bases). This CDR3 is CASSLPGTVNEQFF. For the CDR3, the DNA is TGTGCCAGCAGTTTACCGGGAACGGTAAATGAGCAGTTCTTC.